The T cell receptor (beta chain) under discussion was sequenced for a study of PD-1 blockade in classical Hodgkin lymphoma. Study observations and caveats: Newly diagnosed patients reportedly had lower baseline TCR diversity than healthy donors. CD4+ TCR diversity climbed significantly by C4D1, unlike CD8+ TCR diversity.

To note about this clone: As yet, its antigen is unknown.

Assay used: immunoSEQ multiplex PCR; TCRdb lists only in-frame clones, some missing. The repertoire holds about 110,000 clones, with about nine tenths as singletons. The patients all showed relapse after autologous stem cell transplantation, while their brentuximab vedotin exposure varied. Relapsed/refractory classical Hodgkin lymphoma patients had complete, partial or progressive responses. This TCR was recovered from a human donor with classical Hodgkin lymphoma. This material consisted of peripheral blood mononuclear cells (PBMCs), taken before the second cycle of nivolumab.

The CDR3 region has the DNA TGTGCCAGCAGCTTAGAGTTGGCAGGTCGGGGCGAGCAGTACTTC. As protein: CASSLELAGRGEQYF. The V call is TRBV7-2, the J call TRBJ2-7; weak D call: TRBD2 (5 bases). This CDR3 has 15 amino acids. Germline CDR1 and CDR2: SGHTA and FQGNSA. Trimming cost V 1 base and J 6 bases, with 16 bases left between them.